The clone carrying this TCR beta chain was detected many times. The sample belongs to a study of T-cell reconstitution after alpha-beta-depleted transplantation in children. Unique molecular identifiers were built into the TCRbeta library. TCRdb re-derived calls from the PCR reads in MiXCR, one entry per CDR3 protein. The repertoire holds about 640,000 distinct CDR3 sequences, with 16% as singletons. Germline assignment: CDR1 DFQATT and CDR2 SNEGSKA (reference sequence). V was clipped by 5 bases and J by 2 bases, with 12 bases between them. The CDR3 is 13 amino acids. The clonotype originates from a human donor who donated a stem cell graft to a child with acute myeloid leukemia. Source: PBMCs from the stem cell graft donor, taken from the stem cell graft. The genes are TRBV20-1 and TRBJ2-5; D may match TRBD1 or TRBD2 (5 bases each). CDR3 region: CSALRGRQETQYF. CDR3 DNA: TGCAGTGCTCTGAGGGGTAGGCAAGAGACCCAGTACTTC.